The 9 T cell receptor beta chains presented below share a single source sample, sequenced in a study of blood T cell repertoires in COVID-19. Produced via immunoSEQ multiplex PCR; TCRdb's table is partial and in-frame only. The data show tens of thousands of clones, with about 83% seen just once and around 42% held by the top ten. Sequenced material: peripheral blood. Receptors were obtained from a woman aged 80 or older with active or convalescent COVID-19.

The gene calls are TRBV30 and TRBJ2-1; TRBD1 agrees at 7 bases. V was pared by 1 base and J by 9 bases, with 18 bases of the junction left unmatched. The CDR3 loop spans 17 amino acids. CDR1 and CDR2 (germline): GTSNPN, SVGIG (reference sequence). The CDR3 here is CAWSAVGTGTVLGEQFF. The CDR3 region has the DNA TGTGCCTGGAGTGCGGTCGGAACAGGGACAGTATTGGGTGAGCAGTTCTTC.

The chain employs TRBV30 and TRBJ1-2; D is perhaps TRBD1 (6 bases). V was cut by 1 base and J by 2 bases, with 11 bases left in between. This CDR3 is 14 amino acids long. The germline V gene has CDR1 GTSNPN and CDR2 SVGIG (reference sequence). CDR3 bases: TGTGCCTGGAGTGCGGACAGCTACAACTATGGCTACACCTTC. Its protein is CAWSADSYNYGYTF.

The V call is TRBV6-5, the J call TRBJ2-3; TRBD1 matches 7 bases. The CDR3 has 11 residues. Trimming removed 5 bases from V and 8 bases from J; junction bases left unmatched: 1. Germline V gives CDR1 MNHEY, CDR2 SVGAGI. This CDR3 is CASSQGVTQYF. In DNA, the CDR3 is TGTGCCAGCAGTCAGGGGGTTACGCAGTATTTT.

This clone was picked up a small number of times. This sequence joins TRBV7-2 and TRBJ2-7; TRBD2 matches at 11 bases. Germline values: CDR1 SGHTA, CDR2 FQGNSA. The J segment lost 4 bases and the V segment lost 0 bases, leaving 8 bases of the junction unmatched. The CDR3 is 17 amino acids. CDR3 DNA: TGTGCCAGCAGCTTAGCGCTAGGGACTAGCGGTAGTTACGAGCAGTACTTC. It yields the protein CASSLALGTSGSYEQYF.

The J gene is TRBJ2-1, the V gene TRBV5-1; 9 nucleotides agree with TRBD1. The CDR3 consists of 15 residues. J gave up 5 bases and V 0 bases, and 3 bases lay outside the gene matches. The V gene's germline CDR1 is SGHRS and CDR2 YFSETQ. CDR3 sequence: CASSLVRDRDNEQFF. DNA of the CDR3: TGCGCCAGCAGCTTGGTACGGGACAGGGACAATGAGCAGTTCTTC.

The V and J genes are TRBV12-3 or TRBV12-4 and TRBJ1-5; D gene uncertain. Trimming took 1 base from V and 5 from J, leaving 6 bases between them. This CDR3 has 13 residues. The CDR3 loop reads CASSLGSDQPQHF. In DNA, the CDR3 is TGTGCCAGCAGTTTAGGCTCAGATCAGCCCCAGCATTTT.

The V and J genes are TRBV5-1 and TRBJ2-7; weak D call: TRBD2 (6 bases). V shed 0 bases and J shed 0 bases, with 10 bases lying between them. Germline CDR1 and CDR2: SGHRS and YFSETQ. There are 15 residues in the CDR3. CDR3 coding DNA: TGCGCCAGCAGCTTGGGACAGACTAGCTCCTACGAGCAGTACTTC. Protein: CASSLGQTSSYEQYF.

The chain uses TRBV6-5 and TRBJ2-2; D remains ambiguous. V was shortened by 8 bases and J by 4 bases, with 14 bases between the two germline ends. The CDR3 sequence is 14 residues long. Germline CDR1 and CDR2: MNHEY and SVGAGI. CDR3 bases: TGTGCCAGCCGTCGGTTAGCTGGCACCGGGGAGCTGTTTTTT. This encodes CASRRLAGTGELFF.

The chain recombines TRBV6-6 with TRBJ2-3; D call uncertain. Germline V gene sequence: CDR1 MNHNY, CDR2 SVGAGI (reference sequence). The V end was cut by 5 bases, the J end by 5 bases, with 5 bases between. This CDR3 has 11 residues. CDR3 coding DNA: TGTGCCAGCAGTGGCGGAGATACGCAGTATTTT. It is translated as CASSGGDTQYF.